The present TCR beta chain was sequenced within a study of lymphopenia after photon versus proton radiotherapy. Study-wide points: A bigger post-nadir fall in TCR diversity correlated inversely with survival time in deceased patients. Proton therapy kept repertoires fairly stable, unlike photons, which gained effector/memory cells.

V was trimmed by 1 base and J by 7 bases, leaving 14 bases between them. The germline V gene has CDR1 SGHRS and CDR2 YFSETQ. The CDR3 sequence is 14 residues long. About this clone: Its matching antigen is unknown.

The repertoire was sequenced with immunoSEQ multiplex PCR; TCRdb's copy has only in-frame clones and lacks some. The table includes roughly 30,000 clones, approximately 86% detected once. This chain uses TRBV5-1 with TRBJ1-1, with D perhaps matching TRBD1 (6 bases). This receptor was obtained from a woman between 55 and 75 years old with cholangiocarcinoma. Some clones in this sample may be carry-over from other donors' samples. The source was peripheral blood, collected from a patient treated with proton-based radiotherapy. The CDR3 sequence: CASSLWGPVIEAFF. CDR3 DNA sequence: TGCGCCAGCAGCTTGTGGGGGCCTGTAATTGAAGCTTTCTTT.